The 28 T cell receptor beta chains presented below share a single source sample, sequenced in a study of Graves' ophthalmopathy and Graves' hyperthyroidism (dated by TCRdb to between 2018 and 2020). The listed sequencing device is Illumina HiSeq 2000. For repertoire sequencing, the TCR beta CDR3 regions were amplified from RNA transcripts. The first round of RT-PCR was done with HTBI primers and the Qiagen OneStep RT-PCR kit, and was followed by a second round of multiplex PCR, then size selection and purification. Through fastp at Q25 and MiXCR, TCRdb rebuilt clones from the public reads, retaining in-frame beta chains. Identical CDR3 protein sequences are pooled into one entry, listed with their most common genes and DNA. The sample table contains 400,000 to 450,000 distinct CDR3 sequences; only one count was recorded for around 21% of them. Together, the top ten hold under 3% of the sample. The sample consisted of peripheral blood. These receptors all come from a woman aged 18-29 years with stable Graves' hyperthyroidism. Donor details come from another sample of the same person, matched by shared clones.

This clonotype was detected ten times or more. The rearrangement links TRBV28 to TRBJ1-1; D possibly corresponds to TRBD1 (6 bases). V dropped 5 bases and J dropped 6 bases, with 16 bases sitting between them. This CDR3 comprises 14 residues. CDR1 is MDHEN and CDR2 is SYDVKM in the germline V gene. This CDR3 is CASSLRPGEAEAFF. The CDR3 DNA sequence: TGTGCCAGCAGTCTCAGGCCAGGGGAGGCTGAAGCTTTCTTT.

This clonotype occurred many times. The V and J genes are TRBV25-1 and TRBJ2-5; 9 positions match TRBD1. The germline CDR1 and CDR2 sequences are MGHDK and SYGVNS. The CDR3 has 14 residues. V was pared by 2 bases and J by 6 bases, with 4 bases of the junction left unmatched. Written as DNA, the CDR3 is TGTGCCAGCAGTGAACCCGGACAGGGGAAGACCCAGTACTTC. Its translation is CASSEPGQGKTQYF.

The CDR3 DNA sequence: TGTGCCACCAGTGAGCGGGGACAGAACTATGGCTACACCTTC. This sequence encodes CATSERGQNYGYTF. The chain has TRBV24-1 and TRBJ1-2; 7 nucleotides agree with TRBD1. Per germline, CDR1 KGHDR and CDR2 SFDVKD. The trim removed 4 bases at V and 2 bases at J, leaving 3 bases unmatched. This CDR3 is built from 14 residues.

This clonotype was counted between two and nine times. The rearrangement uses TRBV9 and TRBJ1-2; D possibly corresponds to TRBD1 (5 bases). Trimming shortened V by 4 bases and J by 0 bases, and 16 bases separated the two germline ends. Germline V lookup: CDR1 SGDLS, CDR2 YYNGEE. The CDR3 length is 16 residues. In nucleotides, the CDR3 is TGTGCCAGCAGCCCCGGGACGGACGTTACTAACTATGGCTACACCTTC. Translating gives CASSPGTDVTNYGYTF. Full variable domain (missing parts from reference TRBV9 and TRBJ1-2): DSGVTQTPKHLITATGQRVTLRCSPRSGDLSVYWYQQSLDQGLQFLIQYYNGEERAKGNILERFSAQQFPDLHSELNLSSLELGDSALYFCASSPGTDVTNYGYTFGSGTRLTVV.

This clonotype was observed many times. The rearrangement joins TRBV7-9 to TRBJ1-2; TRBD1 is a possible D gene (5 bases). Germline CDR1 and CDR2: SEHNR and FQNEAQ (reference sequence). Between the trimmed V and J ends, which lost 6 bases and 4 bases, there was a span of 15 bases. This CDR3 comprises 14 residues. CDR3 nucleotides: TGTGCCAGCAGTACCCCCCAGGGCCCCTATGGCTACACCTTC. Encoded protein: CASSTPQGPYGYTF. Variable domain in full (rest from reference TRBV7-9 and TRBJ1-2): DTGVSQNPRHKITKRGQNVTFRCDPISEHNRLYWYRQTLGQGPEFLTYFQNEAQLEKSRLLSDRFSAERPKGSFSTLEIQRTEQGDSAMYLCASSTPQGPYGYTFGSGTRLTVV.

This clonotype was found many times. V gene TRBV9 combines with J gene TRBJ2-7; 8 bases are a match to TRBD2. The CDR3 consists of 15 residues. Germline trimming cut 3 bases from V and 6 bases from J; bases unmatched to any gene: 11. Germline assignment: CDR1 SGDLS and CDR2 YYNGEE. Here the CDR3 DNA reads TGTGCCAGCAGCGAACAAGGACCAGCGGGAGTCGAGCAGTACTTC. Translated: CASSEQGPAGVEQYF.

This clonotype showed up many times. CDR3 sequence: CASSLLLSPHYGYTF. In nucleotides, the CDR3 is TGTGCCAGCAGTTTACTCCTATCCCCACACTATGGCTACACCTTC. J is TRBJ1-2 and V is TRBV12-3 or TRBV12-4; no firm D call. This CDR3 region has 15 residues. V was shortened by 2 bases and J by 3 bases, with 13 bases between the two germline ends.

This chain connects TRBV28 to TRBJ2-5; 14 nucleotides agree with TRBD2. V was pared by 6 bases and J by 4 bases, with 4 bases of the junction left unmatched. CDR1 is MDHEN, CDR2 SYDVKM, per germline. The CDR3 is 15 amino acids. The CDR3 bases are TGTGCCAGCAGGCCCGGGACTAGCGGGAGAGAGACCCAGTACTTC. It specifies CASRPGTSGRETQYF.

The chain is built from TRBV30 and TRBJ1-5; D is uncertain. Trimming took off 2 bases at V and 5 bases at J, with 13 bases between the two ends. The CDR3 spans 14 residues. Germline assignment: CDR1 GTSNPN and CDR2 SVGIG (reference sequence). CDR3 nucleotides: TGTGCCTGGAGTCCTGGACCCTCACATCAGCCCCAGCATTTT. Its translation is CAWSPGPSHQPQHF.

This clonotype has at least ten counts. The chain uses TRBV2 and TRBJ1-2; D call uncertain. Trimming removed 11 bases at V and 5 bases at J, with 15 bases between. CDR3 length: 12 residues. The germline gives CDR1 SNHLY, CDR2 FYNNEI. The CDR3 sequence: CAGSGGLYGYTF. DNA for the CDR3: TGTGCCGGAAGCGGTGGGCTGTATGGCTACACCTTC.

This clonotype was observed a few times. The rearrangement links TRBV27 to TRBJ1-2, with D possibly matching TRBD1 (6 bases). The CDR3 loop spans 12 amino acids. Germline V lookup: CDR1 MNHEY, CDR2 SMNVEV (reference sequence). Trimming left V 4 bases short and J 8 bases short, with 11 bases between. DNA of the CDR3: TGTGCCAGCAGTTCGGGGGCTAGGGGCTACACCTTC. Translating it yields CASSSGARGYTF.

This clonotype appeared many times. The rearrangement joins TRBV25-1 to TRBJ2-7; D might be TRBD2 (6 bases). Trimming removed 2 bases from V and 4 bases from J, with 21 bases in between. This CDR3 is 17 amino acids long. Per germline, CDR1 MGHDK and CDR2 SYGVNS. The CDR3 DNA reads TGTGCCAGCAGTGAAAAGTGGCGGGGTTCAACAGGATACGAGCAGTACTTC. It specifies CASSEKWRGSTGYEQYF.

This clonotype has at least ten counts. CDR3 DNA sequence: TGTGCCAGCCGCTTTGCGGGAAGCTCCTACGAGCAGTACTTC. Protein product: CASRFAGSSYEQYF. The chain links TRBV6-2 or TRBV6-3 to TRBJ2-7, with a tentative D call TRBD2 (6 bases). Trimming removed 8 bases at V and 0 bases at J, with 14 bases between. CDR1 MNHEY and CDR2 SVGEGT come from the germline V gene. This CDR3 spans 14 amino acids.

There are many counts of this clonotype. The J gene is TRBJ2-5, the V gene TRBV6-1; TRBD2 matches at 7 bases. Germline V gene lookup returns CDR1 MNHNS and CDR2 SASEGT. With 7 bases clipped from V and 4 bases from J, the junction kept 12 bases outside the gene matches. The CDR3 length is 15 residues. CDR3 DNA sequence: TGTGCCAGCAATGTCCGGGAGGCCGTAGGAGAGACCCAGTACTTC. Translated, it gives CASNVREAVGETQYF.

The sample holds many counts of this clonotype. The J gene is TRBJ1-1, the V gene TRBV20-1; D possibly corresponds to TRBD1 (6 bases). The CDR3 length is 17 residues. Germline-derived CDR1 and CDR2 are DFQATT and SNEGSKA (reference sequence). V was clipped by 0 bases and J by 1 base, with 18 bases between them. This CDR3 reads CSARDTYRQVENTEAFF. In nucleotides, the CDR3 is TGCAGTGCTAGAGATACTTACCGACAGGTGGAGAACACTGAAGCTTTCTTT.

This clonotype appeared many times. The chain employs TRBV12-3 or TRBV12-4 and TRBJ2-4, with 12 bases aligning to TRBD2. V lost 4 bases to trimming and J lost 7 bases; unmatched junction nucleotides: 8. CDR3 length: 16 residues. The CDR3 DNA is TGTGCCAGCAGTTCCCCGGGACTAGCGGGCCGGAACATTCAGTACTTC. Its translation: CASSSPGLAGRNIQYF.

The CDR3, as DNA: TGTGCCAGTAGTTCAACCGGGACAAACACTGAAGCTTTCTTT. Translated: CASSSTGTNTEAFF. The V gene is TRBV19, the J gene TRBJ1-1; D is perhaps TRBD1 (6 bases). The V gene's germline CDR1 is LNHDA and CDR2 SQIVND (reference sequence). This CDR3 spans 14 amino acids. The V end was cut by 5 bases, the J end by 2 bases, with 12 bases between.

J is TRBJ2-5 and V is TRBV28, with 10 positions matching TRBD1. This CDR3 contains 16 residues. The germline V gene has CDR1 MDHEN and CDR2 SYDVKM. V shed 4 bases, J shed 3 bases, and the junction held 8 bases outside the gene matches. CDR3 residues: CASSSRPGQGKETQYF. CDR3 coding DNA: TGTGCCAGCAGTTCGCGACCGGGACAGGGGAAAGAGACCCAGTACTTC.

The V and J genes are TRBV28 and TRBJ2-3; D is ambiguous. The CDR3 extends over 18 amino acids. Looked up from germline, CDR1 is MDHEN and CDR2 is SYDVKM. The germline V and J ends were trimmed by 3 bases and 2 bases, with 21 bases remaining between them. The CDR3 sequence is CASSFWSGGRSDTDTQYF. As DNA, the CDR3 is TGTGCCAGCAGTTTTTGGTCCGGCGGACGGAGTGACACAGATACGCAGTATTTT.

This clonotype has at least ten counts. The rearrangement links TRBV30 to TRBJ1-5, with TRBD1 matching over 7 bases. With 2 bases clipped from V and 4 bases from J, the junction kept 5 bases outside the gene matches. This CDR3 has 14 amino acids. From germline, CDR1 is GTSNPN and CDR2 SVGIG (reference sequence). CDR3 DNA: TGTGCCTGGAGTAGAGGGACAGAAAATCAGCCCCAGCATTTT. This translates into CAWSRGTENQPQHF.

This clonotype was picked up many times. V gene TRBV2 combines with J gene TRBJ2-5, with D perhaps matching TRBD1 or TRBD2 (6 bases each). Germline lookup yields CDR1 SNHLY and CDR2 FYNNEI. CDR3 length equals 15 residues. V was shortened by 5 bases and J by 5 bases, with 18 bases between the two germline ends. CDR3 DNA sequence: TGTGCCAGCAGTCAACTACAGGGAGGACGGGAGACCCAGTACTTC. Translation gives CASSQLQGGRETQYF. Complete variable domain (other parts from reference TRBV2 and TRBJ2-5): EPEVTQTPSHQVTQMGQEVILRCVPISNHLYFYWYRQILGQKVEFLVSFYNNEISEKSEIFDDQFSVERPDGSNFTLKIRSTKLEDSAMYFCASSQLQGGRETQYFGPGTRLLVL.

This sequence joins TRBV6-2 or TRBV6-3 and TRBJ2-7; 10 nucleotides match TRBD2. The CDR3 has 14 amino acids. Germline-derived CDR1 and CDR2 are MNHEY and SVGEGT. V lost 7 bases, J lost 3 bases, and 6 bases stayed unmatched. CDR3 in DNA: TGTGCCAGCACCCTAGCGGGAGCAGTCTACGAGCAGTACTTC. Its protein product is CASTLAGAVYEQYF.

This clonotype was seen many times. V gene TRBV15 combines with J gene TRBJ1-2, with D uncertain. V was shortened by 4 bases and J by 3 bases, with 15 bases between the two germline ends. CDR1 and CDR2 (germline): LNHNV, YYDKDF (reference sequence). The CDR3 sequence is 15 residues long. The CDR3, as DNA: TGTGCCACCAGCATTGACCTTCGGGGTGACTATGGCTACACCTTC. Protein product: CATSIDLRGDYGYTF.

This sequence joins TRBV11-1 and TRBJ2-2; 8 bases match TRBD1. Losses at the gene ends were 7 bases for V and 2 bases for J; bases not matched to a gene: 9. Germline V gene sequence: CDR1 SGHAT, CDR2 FQDESV (reference sequence). The CDR3 is 16 amino acids. In DNA, the CDR3 is TGTGCCAGCACCGGAGAGGACAGGGCCAACACCGGGGAGCTGTTTTTT. It encodes CASTGEDRANTGELFF.

This clonotype has a single count. The junction shows a germline mismatch at one end, possibly a read error. This chain links TRBV6-1 with TRBJ1-5, with a weak D call TRBD1 (6 bases). Germline V gene data show CDR1 as MNHNS and CDR2 as SASEGT. There are 15 residues in the CDR3. As DNA, the CDR3 is TGTGCCAGCAGCTTTAAGGGGGTATCCCATCAGCCTCAGCATTTT. It encodes CASSFKGVSHQPQHF.

This clonotype was found a few times. The chain combines TRBV6-1 with TRBJ2-7, with 9 bases identical to TRBD2. The germline V gene has CDR1 MNHNS and CDR2 SASEGT. The CDR3 totals 13 residues. Unmatched junction bases numbered 8, after V lost 6 bases and J lost 8 bases. CDR3 nucleotide sequence: TGTGCCAGCAGGGCAACCGGGACTAGCAAGCAGTACTTC. This gives the protein CASRATGTSKQYF.

This clonotype was counted ten times or more. This chain links TRBV10-2 with TRBJ1-1; D is uncertain. V gave up 2 bases and J gave up 1 base, with 11 bases separating them. The CDR3 length is 15 residues. Germline V gene data show CDR1 as WSHSY and CDR2 as SAAADI. The CDR3 DNA reads as TGCGCCAGCAGTGAGAGTATCGCAGCGAACACTGAAGCTTTCTTT. Encoded protein: CASSESIAANTEAFF.

The V call is TRBV20-1, the J call TRBJ2-2; D remains ambiguous. V gave up 3 bases and J gave up 5 bases, with 16 bases separating them. The germline V gene encodes CDR1 DFQATT and CDR2 SNEGSKA (reference sequence). The CDR3 runs to 15 residues. CDR3 region: CSARAVAISTGELFF. The CDR3 nucleotides are TGCAGTGCTAGGGCGGTTGCCATTTCTACCGGGGAGCTGTTTTTT.